The subject of this entry is one T cell receptor beta chain. It was by two-round multiplex PCR that TCR beta CDR3 was amplified from genomic DNA. Specific primers for each TRBV and TRBJ gene were what first-round PCR used. It was universal primers that the second PCR round used. TCRdb recomputed calls from the multiplex PCR reads with MiXCR, one row per CDR3 protein. The repertoire holds about 18,000 distinct CDR3 sequences, 15% to 20% seen once, with 38% in the top ten. The V end was cut by 10 bases, the J end by 6 bases, with 15 bases between. The CDR3 runs to 13 residues. Germline CDR1 reads ENHRY; CDR2 reads SYGVKD. The record originates from a study of prognosis after radiotherapy for stage I lung cancer. Study summary: Medically, all non-small cell lung cancer patients were deemed inoperable.

V usage is TRBV10-3 and J usage is TRBJ2-2; D perhaps matches TRBD2 (5 bases). Sequenced material: PBMCs, taken before or after stereotactic body radiation therapy (not recorded which). The TCR sequence derives from a donor aged 50 or older with non-small cell lung cancer. CDR3 amino acids: CATIRRFPGELFF. The CDR3 DNA sequence: TGTGCCACAATCAGGAGGTTTCCCGGGGAGCTGTTTTTT.